These 25 T cell receptor beta chains came from one sample sequenced in a study of blood T cell repertoires in COVID-19. Clones were read by immunoSEQ multiplex PCR, and TCRdb kept only the in-frame ones, dropping some. This sample yields approximately 250,000 clones, of which less than 90% are seen a single time; 4.6% belongs to the top ten. Sequenced: peripheral blood. These receptors all come from a man in his fifties or sixties who had recovered from COVID-19.

This clone was counted a single time. The chain has TRBV2 and TRBJ1-1; a possible D gene is TRBD1 (5 bases). The CDR3 covers 14 residues. Germline CDR1 and CDR2: SNHLY and FYNNEI. Trimming left V 7 bases short and J 0 bases short, with 12 bases between. CDR3 amino acids: CASTGGGLNTEAFF. CDR3 DNA: TGTGCCAGCACTGGGGGAGGGTTGAACACTGAAGCTTTCTTT.

J is TRBJ2-7 and V is TRBV9; 12 nucleotides align to TRBD1. The germline V gene encodes CDR1 SGDLS and CDR2 YYNGEE. With 7 bases clipped from V and 4 bases from J, the junction kept 12 bases outside the gene matches. The CDR3 runs to 16 residues. CDR3 sequence: CASPKKAGQGAYEQYF. CDR3 DNA: TGTGCCAGCCCCAAAAAAGCGGGACAGGGGGCATACGAGCAGTACTTC.

V is TRBV5-6 and J is TRBJ1-3; possibly TRBD1 for D (5 bases). The CDR3 has 13 residues. Per the germline V gene, CDR1 is SGHDT and CDR2 is YYEEEE. Trimming stripped 0 bases from V and 4 bases from J, with 5 bases between. The CDR3 sequence is CASSLDRGNTIYF. The CDR3 DNA is TGTGCCAGCAGCTTGGACAGGGGAAACACCATATATTTT. Full variable domain (outside the CDR3, taken from reference TRBV5-6 and TRBJ1-3): DAGVTQSPTHLIKTRGQQVTLRCSPKSGHDTVSWYQQALGQGPQFIFQYYEEEERQRGNFPDRFSGHQFPNYSSELNVNALLLGDSALYLCASSLDRGNTIYFGEGSWLTVV.

Comment on this clone: The same CDR3 also results from other DNA sequences found in this sample. The V call is TRBV6-5, the J call TRBJ1-1; D might be TRBD1 (6 bases). CDR3 size: 14 residues. The V gene's germline CDR1 is MNHEY and CDR2 SVGAGI. Trimming left V 6 bases short and J 4 bases short, with 15 bases between. CDR3 residues: CASRAGFRGTEAFF. CDR3 coding DNA: TGTGCCAGCAGGGCCGGCTTCAGGGGCACTGAAGCTTTCTTT.

V and J are TRBV3-1 (or the pseudogene TRBV3-2) and TRBJ2-1; D might be TRBD1 (5 bases). V shed 0 bases and J shed 7 bases, with 16 bases lying between them. Germline V lookup: CDR1 LGHDT, CDR2 YNNKEL (reference sequence). The CDR3 length is 16 residues. The CDR3 loop is CASSQEQVVRVNEQFF. The DNA for the CDR3 is TGTGCCAGCAGCCAAGAACAAGTCGTCAGGGTGAATGAGCAGTTCTTC.

The chain uses TRBV2 and TRBJ2-2; 8 bases agree with TRBD1. With V trimmed by 5 bases and J by 6 bases, 8 bases remained unmatched. Germline V CDR1 and CDR2: SNHLY, FYNNEI. The length of the CDR3 is 15 residues. In DNA form, the CDR3 reads TGTGCCAGCAGTCTACGGACAGGGACTCCCGGGGAGCTGTTTTTT. Translation: CASSLRTGTPGELFF.

The rearrangement joins TRBV5-4 to TRBJ1-2, with D possibly TRBD1 on 5 matching bases. The CDR3 consists of 15 residues. The ends were cut back, 0 bases at V and 2 bases at J, with 11 bases in the middle. Looked up from germline, CDR1 is SGHNT and CDR2 is YYREEE (reference sequence). The CDR3 reads CASSLDGGANYGYTF. CDR3 nucleotide sequence: TGTGCCAGCAGCTTGGATGGAGGGGCAAACTATGGCTACACCTTC.

This rearrangement joins TRBV30 to TRBJ2-7, with a possible D match to TRBD2 (6 bases). V gave up 3 bases and J gave up 2 bases, with 14 bases separating them. Germline V lookup: CDR1 GTSNPN, CDR2 SVGIG (reference sequence). The CDR3 covers 14 residues. The CDR3 DNA follows: TGTGCCTGGAGCGCCGGGGAGGTCCCCTACGAGCAGTACTTC. Amino acid sequence: CAWSAGEVPYEQYF.

The chain has TRBV24-1 and TRBJ1-5; D not resolved. The CDR3 extends over 14 amino acids. Trimming shortened V by 1 base and J by 10 bases, and 13 bases separated the two germline ends. Germline CDR1 reads KGHDR; CDR2 reads SFDVKD. The CDR3 here is CATSDFSIRSPQHF. DNA for the CDR3: TGTGCCACCAGTGATTTCTCAATCCGGTCACCCCAGCATTTT.

V gene TRBV3-1 (or the pseudogene TRBV3-2) combines with J gene TRBJ1-2; D call uncertain. V lost 5 bases and J 4 bases, leaving 8 bases between the germline ends. This CDR3 is 12 amino acids long. CDR1 is LGHDT, CDR2 YNNKEL, per germline (reference sequence). The CDR3 nucleotides are TGTGCCAGCAGCAACGCTATCTATGGCTACACCTTC. It codes for CASSNAIYGYTF.

V and J are TRBV19 and TRBJ1-1; 7 bases agree with TRBD1. This CDR3 spans 15 amino acids. The V gene end was trimmed by 7 bases and the J gene end by 1 base; junction bases not matched to a gene: 9. From germline, CDR1 is LNHDA and CDR2 SQIVND (reference sequence). The CDR3 protein is CASNLRQGRNTEAFF. As DNA, the CDR3 is TGTGCCAGTAACCTAAGACAGGGACGGAACACTGAAGCTTTCTTT.

The V gene is TRBV9, the J gene TRBJ2-1, with 9 bases matching TRBD2. The V gene's germline CDR1 is SGDLS and CDR2 YYNGEE. The junction had 14 bases not matched to a gene; V was cut back by 4 bases and J by 15 bases. The CDR3 is made up of 14 amino acids. This chain's CDR3 is CASSLAPIAGEGFF. The DNA of the CDR3 is TGTGCCAGCAGCCTTGCTCCCATAGCGGGAGAGGGGTTCTTC.

Note on this clone: This specimen includes other DNA sequences encoding the same CDR3. This chain links TRBV29-1 with TRBJ2-7; 11 bases are a match to TRBD1. CDR1 SQVTM and CDR2 ANQGSEA come from the germline V gene. The CDR3 totals 13 residues. Germline trimming cut 4 bases from V and 10 bases from J; bases unmatched to any gene: 9. CDR3 residues: CSVVSGQGVGQYF. The DNA for the CDR3 is TGCAGCGTTGTTTCGGGACAGGGGGTGGGCCAGTACTTC.

V usage is TRBV4-1 and J usage is TRBJ1-2, with D perhaps matching TRBD1 (6 bases). The CDR3 is 15 residues long. Germline V lookup: CDR1 MGHRA, CDR2 YSYEKL. V lost 3 bases to trimming and J lost 4 bases, with 15 bases between them. The CDR3 loop is CASSHRGRGTYGYTF. The CDR3 bases are TGCGCCAGCAGCCACAGGGGCAGGGGTACCTATGGCTACACCTTC.

This chain uses TRBV7-9 with TRBJ1-6; no reliable D call. The germline V gene encodes CDR1 SEHNR and CDR2 FQNEAQ (reference sequence). The CDR3 length is 13 residues. V was trimmed by 8 bases and J by 7 bases, leaving 12 bases between them. In DNA, the CDR3 is TGTGCCAGCCGGGGTGTGGGGAATTCACCCCTCCACTTT. Its protein is CASRGVGNSPLHF.

The CDR3 DNA sequence: TGCGCCAGCAGCCTGGGGTCGGGAGCAGGCAATGAGCAGTTCTTC. Translation: CASSLGSGAGNEQFF. V is TRBV5-1 and J is TRBJ2-1, with D tentatively TRBD2 (6 bases). The CDR3 length is 15 residues. CDR1 SGHRS and CDR2 YFSETQ come from the germline V gene. Trimming pared 4 bases from V and 6 bases from J, leaving 17 bases between.

The chain links TRBV3-1 (or the pseudogene TRBV3-2) to TRBJ2-2, with no clear D. CDR1 is LGHDT, CDR2 YNNKEL, per germline (reference sequence). V was cut by 1 base and J by 4 bases, with 13 bases left in between. The CDR3 totals 16 residues. The CDR3 is CASSQGSGGGTGELFF. The CDR3 DNA reads TGTGCCAGCAGCCAAGGATCGGGTGGCGGCACCGGGGAGCTGTTTTTT.

The chain links TRBV18 to TRBJ2-3, with D perhaps matching TRBD1 (6 bases). CDR1 is KGHSH and CDR2 is LQKENI in the germline V gene. The CDR3 is 16 residues long. The V gene lost 3 bases and the J gene lost 2 bases, with 15 bases spanning the gap. The CDR3 DNA is TGTGCCAGCTCACCCCTGGGAACAGGGATCACAGATACGCAGTATTTT. Protein: CASSPLGTGITDTQYF.

V gene TRBV15 combines with J gene TRBJ2-2; 9 positions match TRBD2. This CDR3 is built from 17 residues. V gave up 5 bases and J gave up 4 bases; unmatched junction bases: 11. The germline V gene has CDR1 LNHNV and CDR2 YYDKDF (reference sequence). The CDR3 nucleotides read TGTGCCACCAGCTTAGGCGGGGGGGCTCGGGGCACCGGGGAGCTGTTTTTT. Protein sequence: CATSLGGGARGTGELFF. The variable domain in full, with the rest retrieved from reference TRBV15 and TRBJ2-2, is DAMVIQNPRYQVTQFGKPVTLSCSQTLNHNVMYWYQQKSSQAPKLLFHYYDKDFNNEADTPDNFQSRRPNTSFCFLDIRSPGLGDTAMYLCATSLGGGARGTGELFFGEGSRLTVL.

The chain has TRBV19 and TRBJ1-6, with D possibly TRBD1 on 5 matching bases. Germline V gives CDR1 LNHDA, CDR2 SQIVND (reference sequence). The CDR3 sequence is 15 residues long. V gave up 5 bases and J gave up 7 bases, with 15 bases separating them. As DNA, the CDR3 is TGTGCCAGTAGTCCCCCGGGACTGGGGAATTCACCCCTCCACTTT. Translation: CASSPPGLGNSPLHF.

This clone was seen only a few times. The J gene is TRBJ1-1, the V gene TRBV10-2; D unclear. Trimming pared 3 bases from V and 2 bases from J, leaving 16 bases between. This CDR3 is built from 16 residues. Germline lookup yields CDR1 WSHSY and CDR2 SAAADI. This CDR3 reads CASSDPPRGRNTEAFF. CDR3 sequence (DNA): TGCGCCAGCAGTGACCCCCCACGTGGGCGAAACACTGAAGCTTTCTTT.

The rearrangement links TRBV4-1 to TRBJ2-7; D is possibly TRBD2 (5 bases). Between the trimmed V and J ends, which lost 3 bases and 5 bases, there was a span of 14 bases. This CDR3 is 14 amino acids long. Germline V gene data show CDR1 as MGHRA and CDR2 as YSYEKL. The CDR3 sequence is CASSQPTSTHEQYF. The CDR3 DNA is TGCGCCAGCAGCCAGCCCACTAGTACCCACGAGCAGTACTTC.

This sequence joins TRBV2 and TRBJ2-7, with D perhaps matching TRBD1 (5 bases). The germline V and J ends were trimmed by 5 bases and 3 bases, with 8 bases remaining between them. Germline V gives CDR1 SNHLY, CDR2 FYNNEI. The CDR3 runs 12 residues. The CDR3 bases are TGTGCCAGCAGTCAACAGGTCTACGAGCAGTACTTC. Translating it yields CASSQQVYEQYF.

This chain connects TRBV7-9 to TRBJ2-1, with TRBD1 matching 9 bases. Losses at the gene ends were 3 bases for V and 7 bases for J; bases not matched to a gene: 1. Germline V CDR1 and CDR2: SEHNR, FQNEAQ (reference sequence). The CDR3 contains 13 residues. DNA of the CDR3: TGTGCCAGCAGCTTGACAGGGGGGAATGAGCAGTTCTTC. It specifies CASSLTGGNEQFF.

This chain connects TRBV6-5 to TRBJ2-2; TRBD1 is a possible D gene (5 bases). V dropped 2 bases and J dropped 6 bases, with 10 bases sitting between them. The CDR3 totals 14 residues. Germline assignment: CDR1 MNHEY and CDR2 SVGAGI. CDR3 DNA sequence: TGTGCCAGCAGTTACCAGGGAAGGGCCGGGGAGCTGTTTTTT. It translates to CASSYQGRAGELFF.